One and the same sample provided the 16 T cell receptor beta chains below, sequenced in a study of CD8 T cells in Susac syndrome. Reverse transcription of about 0.45 to 1 ug RNA used random hexamers. TCRdb independently ran MiXCR on the immunoSEQ multiplex PCR reads; one entry per CDR3 protein. This sample has about 150,000 distinct CDR3 sequences, with 90% to 97% found just once. The sequencing input was CD4+ T cells from PBMCs. These receptors were collected from a human donor with Susac syndrome.

V and J are TRBV27 and TRBJ1-5, with D perhaps matching TRBD1 (6 bases). Germline CDR1 is MNHEY and CDR2 is SMNVEV (reference sequence). The length of the CDR3 is 13 residues. The V end lost 4 bases, the J end lost 5 bases, and 9 bases lay between the germline ends. The CDR3 nucleotides are TGTGCCAGCAGTTACAGGGAGGATCAGCCCCAGCATTTT. Amino acids: CASSYREDQPQHF.

The rearrangement uses TRBV28 and TRBJ1-5; no definite D call. Per germline, CDR1 MDHEN and CDR2 SYDVKM. This CDR3 has 14 residues. The V end was cut by 3 bases, the J end by 0 bases, with 6 bases between. The CDR3 loop is CASSFQNSNQPQHF. The CDR3 DNA is TGTGCCAGCAGTTTCCAAAATAGCAATCAGCCCCAGCATTTT.

The genes are TRBV19 and TRBJ1-2; 9 positions agree with TRBD1. The CDR3 is made up of 14 amino acids. Germline CDR1 LNHDA, CDR2 SQIVND (reference sequence). The junction had 9 bases not matched to a gene; V was cut back by 9 bases and J by 4 bases. CDR3 nucleotide sequence: TGTGCCAGCAGCCCGGACAGGGGAAGCTATGGCTACACCTTC. Its protein product is CASSPDRGSYGYTF.

The chain is built from TRBV3-1 and TRBJ2-3, with TRBD2 identical over 9 bases. The CDR3 covers 15 residues. The junction had 8 bases not matched to a gene; V was cut back by 8 bases and J by 2 bases. Germline V gene lookup returns CDR1 LGHDT and CDR2 YNNKEL (reference sequence). The CDR3 nucleotides read TGTGCCAGCCAACCCTTAGCGGGGGACACAGATACGCAGTATTTT. The encoded protein is CASQPLAGDTDTQYF.

V and J are TRBV21-1 and TRBJ2-7; the DNA was not used to check the table's D call, TRBD2. TRBV21-1 is a known pseudogene. This CDR3 has 11 amino acids. The CDR3 DNA sequence: TGTGCCAAAGTTTCTGAGGGCGAGCAGTACTTC. It is translated as CAKVSEGEQYF.

V is TRBV19 and J is TRBJ1-5, with TRBD1 identical over 7 bases. Germline CDR1 reads LNHDA; CDR2 reads SQIVND (reference sequence). The CDR3 consists of 14 residues. Losses at the gene ends were 6 bases for V and 3 bases for J; bases not matched to a gene: 5. This CDR3 is CASRHRGDNQPQHF. The CDR3 nucleotides read TGTGCCAGTAGGCACAGGGGTGACAATCAGCCCCAGCATTTT.

The rearrangement joins TRBV29-1 to TRBJ2-5, with TRBD1 identical over 8 bases. The CDR3 is made up of 13 amino acids. Germline assignment: CDR1 SQVTM and CDR2 ANQGSEA. The J segment lost 2 bases and the V segment lost 7 bases, leaving 6 bases of the junction unmatched. CDR3 residues: CSARGQAQETQYF. The DNA for the CDR3 is TGCAGCGCCAGGGGACAGGCACAAGAGACCCAGTACTTC.

The chain recombines TRBV20-1 with TRBJ2-3; 10 bases are shared with TRBD2. The CDR3 extends over 14 amino acids. The ends lost 6 bases at V and 4 bases at J; junction bases unmatched: 7. CDR1 and CDR2 from the germline V gene are DFQATT and SNEGSKA (reference sequence). CDR3 bases: TGCAGTGCCACTCTAGCGGGAGTGGCAGATACGCAGTATTTT. Protein product: CSATLAGVADTQYF.

V is TRBV3-1 and J is TRBJ1-1; no reliable D call. Trimming took off 0 bases at V and 6 bases at J, with 11 bases between the two ends. Germline-derived CDR1 and CDR2 are LGHDT and YNNKEL (reference sequence). The CDR3 contains 14 residues. DNA for the CDR3: TGTGCCAGCAGCCAAGATAGAGGCCGAGCTGAAGCTTTCTTT. The encoded protein is CASSQDRGRAEAFF. Looking up the rest from reference TRBV3-1 and TRBJ1-1 gives the full variable domain: DTAVSQTPKYLVTQMGNDKSIKCEQNLGHDTMYWYKQDSKKFLKIMFSYNNKELIINETVPNRFSPKSPDKAHLNLHINSLELGDSAVYFCASSQDRGRAEAFFGQGTRLTVV.

The rearrangement uses TRBV7-3 and TRBJ1-1; unclear D gene. Germline values: CDR1 SGHTA, CDR2 FQGTGA. The CDR3 has 13 residues. V dropped 4 bases and J dropped 3 bases, with 9 bases sitting between them. The CDR3 DNA reads TGTGCCAGCAGCTCCTCAGTGGACACTGAAGCTTTCTTT. The encoded protein is CASSSSVDTEAFF.

This chain joins TRBV15 and TRBJ2-1; no reliable D call. The length of the CDR3 is 13 residues. V lost 0 bases and J 6 bases, leaving 6 bases between the germline ends. Germline lookup yields CDR1 LNHNV and CDR2 YYDKDF (reference sequence). DNA for the CDR3: TGTGCCACCAGCAGAGATAGGGCCAATGAGCAGTTCTTC. Protein product: CATSRDRANEQFF.

The rearrangement links TRBV20-1 to TRBJ2-6; D is undetermined. The CDR3 length is 15 residues. Germline CDR1 is DFQATT and CDR2 is SNEGSKA (reference sequence). V lost 2 bases and J lost 1, with 9 bases in between. The CDR3: CSARYQESGANVLTF. The CDR3 bases are TGCAGTGCTAGATATCAGGAGTCTGGGGCCAACGTCCTGACTTTC.

This clonotype was recorded once. The CDR3 bases are TGTGCCAGCAGCTCTCGATTACATAGCGGGGGGGTTACCGGGGAGCTGTTTTTT. It is translated as CASSSRLHSGGVTGELFF. The chain couples TRBV12-3 or TRBV12-4 to TRBJ2-2, with 11 bases fitting TRBD2. This CDR3 spans 18 amino acids. Trimming at V came to 6 bases and at J to 5 bases, leaving 14 bases not matched to a gene.

The chain carries TRBV4-1 and TRBJ1-6; D unclear. The CDR3 is made up of 14 amino acids. V was cut by 4 bases and J by 4 bases, with 8 bases left in between. Germline V gene data show CDR1 as MGHRA and CDR2 as YSYEKL. CDR3 region: CASSPTPYNSPLHF. The DNA for the CDR3 is TGCGCCAGCAGCCCTACTCCATATAATTCACCCCTCCACTTT.

The chain carries TRBV27 and TRBJ2-3; D is unclear. This CDR3 is built from 13 residues. CDR1 MNHEY and CDR2 SMNVEV come from the germline V gene (reference sequence). Trimming took 6 bases from V and 0 from J, leaving 7 bases between them. As DNA, the CDR3 is TGTGCCAGCAGCCGACTTAGCACAGATACGCAGTATTTT. It is translated as CASSRLSTDTQYF.

The chain recombines TRBV9 with TRBJ2-7; 8 bases line up with TRBD2. Germline CDR1 is SGDLS and CDR2 is YYNGEE. This CDR3 region has 15 residues. V lost 0 bases, J lost 5 bases, and 7 bases stayed unmatched. The CDR3 loop is CASSVEPAGVHEQYF. The CDR3 nucleotides read TGTGCCAGCAGCGTAGAGCCAGCGGGAGTCCACGAGCAGTACTTC.